This T cell receptor beta chain was documented in a study of blood T cell repertoires in COVID-19. Using immunoSEQ multiplex PCR, the repertoire was profiled, and TCRdb retains in-frame clones only, with some absent. The sample shows roughly 440,000 clones, about 91% of them seen only once. This CDR3 comprises 15 residues. V dropped 4 bases and J dropped 10; count of bases not matched to a gene: 13. CDR1 and CDR2 (germline): KGHSH, LQKENI. The sample consisted of peripheral blood. This rearrangement joins TRBV18 to TRBJ1-3, with 7 bases that match TRBD1. This TCR came from a woman aged 50 to 60 with COVID-19, enrolled during active disease. The CDR3 DNA sequence: TGTGCCAGCTCACATACCTCCGACAGGGAGGAAACCATATATTTT. Protein product: CASSHTSDREETIYF.